These 2 T cell receptor beta chains came from one sample sequenced in a study of regulatory T cells in long-lasting Graves disease. Construction of the TCR beta libraries employed iRepertoire HTBI primers in conjunction with Arm-PCR of CDR3 regions. From the multiplex PCR reads, TCRdb called clonotypes with MiXCR, one entry per CDR3 protein. Among 400,000 to 500,000 distinct CDR3 sequences, roughly 15% were seen once, and the ten largest hold 20% to 25%. Time point of the sample: newly diagnosed GD, antithyroid drugs for less than 3 months. Researchers made the TCR library from RNA that was extracted from PBMCs. This same sample was also part of a study on T cells in Graves' hyperthyroidism and ophthalmopathy.

This material consisted of peripheral blood mononuclear cells (PBMCs), taken at new diagnosis, from a patient treated with antithyroid drugs. All receptors derive from a woman between 18 and 29 years old with Graves disease.

This clonotype has ten or more counts. This chain uses TRBV7-2 with TRBJ2-5, with TRBD2 matching over 7 bases. The germline CDR1 and CDR2 sequences are SGHTA and FQGNSA. The CDR3 has 14 residues. The junction had 6 bases not matched to a gene; V was cut back by 3 bases and J by 5 bases. CDR3 loop: CASSFKRGGETQYF. The CDR3 DNA reads TGTGCCAGCAGCTTTAAGCGGGGAGGGGAGACCCAGTACTTC. Full variable domain (missing parts from reference TRBV7-2 and TRBJ2-5): GAGVSQSPSNKVTEKGKDVELRCDPISGHTALYWYRQSLGQGLEFLIYFQGNSAPDKSGLPSDRFSAERTGGSVSTLTIQRTQQEDSAVYLCASSFKRGGETQYFGPGTRLLVL.

This clonotype was seen ten or more times. The rearrangement joins TRBV28 to TRBJ1-1, with D unclear. Germline values: CDR1 MDHEN, CDR2 SYDVKM. The CDR3 length is 11 residues. Trimming left V 6 bases short and J 5 bases short, with 7 bases between. This chain's CDR3 is CASRKLTEAFF. The CDR3 nucleotides read TGTGCCAGCAGAAAGCTGACTGAAGCTTTCTTT.